This T cell receptor beta chain was retrieved from a study of tumor and adjacent non-tumor tissue in lung cancer. In the study overall: Aged about 31 to 80 years, patients included more than nine men and 4 to 6 women with stage I to III disease.

No cell sorting was done before RNA was extracted from the tissue. Worth noting for this clonotype: Its antigen is undetermined.

The germline gives CDR1 SQVTM, CDR2 ANQGSEA. The CDR3 sequence is 18 residues long. V lost 0 bases and J 2 bases, leaving 20 bases between the germline ends. A modified ARM-PCR protocol with three rounds of nested PCR amplified TCRbeta. Each CDR3 protein is one row after TCRdb ran MiXCR on the multiplex PCR reads. The sample records about 110,000 distinct CDR3 sequences, roughly 84% being singletons. Study results and caveats: Shorter survival was associated with higher TCR diversity in tumors. Top 100 clones took a larger repertoire share in normal lung.

Source material: lung tumor tissue. This receptor was obtained from a man between 65 and 79 years old with non-small cell lung cancer. This chain joins TRBV29-1 and TRBJ1-5, with D possibly TRBD1 on 5 matching bases. This CDR3 is CSVEDLWDDGIGNQPQHF. The DNA for the CDR3 is TGCAGCGTTGAAGATCTATGGGACGACGGCATAGGCAATCAGCCCCAGCATTTT.